Described below is a single T cell receptor (beta chain) sequence and its context. Deletions cut 0 bases from V and 5 bases from J, with 14 bases between. From germline, CDR1 is SGHDN and CDR2 FVKESK. The CDR3 spans 16 residues. These data come from a study of shared T cell receptors in the human thymus. Here immunoSEQ multiplex PCR was the method, and the copy in TCRdb shows in-frame clones only, minus some. The repertoire includes roughly 68,000 clones, 90% to 95% of them detected once, and less than 0.04% sits in the top ten. The clonotype originates from a human donor. The specimen was thymocytes. This chain connects TRBV14 to TRBJ2-1; the D gene is possibly TRBD2 (7 bases). For the CDR3, the DNA is TGTGCCAGCAGCCAAGACCTTGCGGGGGCCCACAATGAGCAGTTCTTC. Residues: CASSQDLAGAHNEQFF.